The text below deals with one T cell receptor (beta chain). The germline V gene encodes CDR1 LNHDA and CDR2 SQIVND (reference sequence). The CDR3 has 18 residues. Deletions cut 5 bases from V and 0 bases from J, with 20 bases between. Either two negative PCRs, clearance, or symptom resolution qualified Cohort 3 donors as recovered. These data are taken from a study of blood T cell repertoires in COVID-19. TCRdb's table, derived via immunoSEQ multiplex PCR, lists solely in-frame clones and lacks some. The sample includes 250,000 to 400,000 clones, around 87% of them seen just once. Sample: PBMCs or T cells enriched from blood (not recorded which). The J gene is TRBJ1-5, the V gene TRBV19; D possibly corresponds to TRBD1 (6 bases). The receptor was derived from a young woman who had recovered from COVID-19. This chain's CDR3 is CASSAGARGGYSNQPQHF. CDR3 nucleotide sequence: TGTGCCAGTAGTGCAGGGGCGCGAGGGGGATATAGCAATCAGCCCCAGCATTTT.